The table lists the clone carrying this T cell receptor (beta chain) with many counts. Per the germline V gene, CDR1 is SGHAT and CDR2 is FQDESV (reference sequence). The V end lost 7 bases, the J end lost 2 bases, and 11 bases lay between the germline ends. The CDR3 runs to 13 residues. Exclusion criteria comprised uncontrolled infection, other autoimmune disease, pregnancy or lactation. This sample is drawn from a study of T cells in Graves' hyperthyroidism and ophthalmopathy. Amplified TCR beta CDR3 regions came from RNA transcripts. The TCR CDR3 was amplified in a first-round RT-PCR using the HTBI primer set. TCRdb called the multiplex PCR reads again in MiXCR, with one record for every CDR3 protein. This sample has 400,000 to 550,000 distinct CDR3 sequences, with under 15% found just once.

The sample was blood. This chain connects TRBV11-1 to TRBJ1-1; D not certain. This receptor was obtained from a woman between 18 and 29 years old with Graves' hyperthyroidism. The CDR3 DNA is TGTGCCAGCACCGTGACCGGAAACACTGAAGCTTTCTTT. Translated: CASTVTGNTEAFF.